Shown below are 10 T cell receptor beta chains from a single sample sequenced in a study of identical twins. MiXCR, applied by TCRdb to the 5' RACE reads, yields one record per CDR3 protein. The table lists about 470,000 distinct CDR3 sequences, roughly a quarter of them singletons. This sample was shared with a second study, whose subject was T cells expressing NK-cell markers.

The sequenced material came from CD4+ T cells sorted from blood. The receptors originated from a woman under 30 in good health.

The gene calls are TRBV12-3 or TRBV12-4 and TRBJ1-1; D is unresolved. The V end lost 6 bases, the J end lost 0 bases, and 11 bases lay between the germline ends. The CDR3 runs 14 residues. CDR3 loop: CASSPAHLNTEAFF. The CDR3 DNA follows: TGTGCCAGCAGCCCCGCACACTTGAACACTGAAGCTTTCTTT.

This clonotype was observed a few times. The chain uses TRBV10-3 and TRBJ2-2; D is possibly TRBD1 (6 bases). The germline V gene has CDR1 ENHRY and CDR2 SYGVKD. This CDR3 has 15 amino acids. V gave up 4 bases and J gave up 0 bases, with 9 bases separating them. This CDR3 reads CAISGGPPNTGELFF. The CDR3 DNA is TGTGCCATCAGTGGGGGGCCTCCGAACACCGGGGAGCTGTTTTTT.

This chain links TRBV20-1 with TRBJ2-2; 8 bases are shared with TRBD2. This CDR3 contains 14 residues. The J segment lost 6 bases and the V segment lost 5 bases, leaving 8 bases of the junction unmatched. Germline values: CDR1 DFQATT, CDR2 SNEGSKA (reference sequence). The chain's CDR3 is CSARRGVKAGELFF. The CDR3 nucleotides are TGCAGTGCTCGGCGGGGGGTGAAGGCCGGGGAGCTGTTTTTT.

The J gene is TRBJ2-7, the V gene TRBV5-6, with D possibly TRBD1 on 7 matching bases. In germline, CDR1 is SGHDT, CDR2 YYEEEE. The CDR3 has 13 residues. The V end was cut by 8 bases, the J end by 3 bases, with 15 bases between. As DNA, the CDR3 is TGTGCCAGGGGCGCGGGACAGTTCTACGAGCAGTACTTC. The encoded protein is CARGAGQFYEQYF.

This clonotype has just a few counts. The chain carries TRBV7-2 and TRBJ1-2; D might be TRBD1 (6 bases). The germline V gene has CDR1 SGHTA and CDR2 FQGNSA. The CDR3 extends over 13 amino acids. Trimming left V 3 bases short and J 5 bases short, with 10 bases between. The CDR3 DNA reads TGTGCCAGCAGCTTGACGGGGGCTTATGGCTACACCTTC. Its protein is CASSLTGAYGYTF.

This chain uses TRBV6-1 with TRBJ2-7, with 8 nucleotides matching TRBD2. V gave up 6 bases and J gave up 3 bases; unmatched junction bases: 13. CDR3 length: 16 amino acids. Germline lookup yields CDR1 MNHNS and CDR2 SASEGT. The CDR3 spells CASSPSTGGVGYEQYF. The CDR3 nucleotides are TGTGCCAGCAGCCCTTCTACGGGGGGGGTCGGCTACGAGCAGTACTTC.

The rearrangement uses TRBV4-3 and TRBJ2-5; 13 nucleotides agree with TRBD2. Germline-derived CDR1 and CDR2 are LGHNA and YSLEER. The CDR3 loop spans 16 amino acids. Trimming took 1 base from V and 1 from J; bases not matched to a gene: 0. CDR3 protein: CASSQGTSGSQETQYF. Written as DNA, the CDR3 is TGCGCCAGCAGCCAAGGGACTAGCGGGAGCCAAGAGACCCAGTACTTC.

Points on this clonotype: Sequence at one end of the junction differs from germline and may be a read error. The V gene is TRBV6-6, the J gene TRBJ2-7, with 8 bases fitting TRBD2. This CDR3 is built from 13 residues. Looked up from germline, CDR1 is MNHNY and CDR2 is SVGAGI (reference sequence). DNA for the CDR3: TGTGCCAGCAGATGGACTAGCTCCCACGAGCAGTACTTC. The encoded protein is CASRWTSSHEQYF.

This clonotype was observed a few times. The chain uses TRBV2 and TRBJ1-1, with D perhaps TRBD1 (6 bases). CDR3 length: 12 residues. The ends were cut back, 6 bases at V and 5 bases at J, with 10 bases in the middle. Germline V CDR1 and CDR2: SNHLY, FYNNEI. CDR3: CASSHTGTEAFF. In nucleotides, the CDR3 is TGTGCCAGCAGCCACACAGGGACTGAAGCTTTCTTT.

There are a few counts of this clonotype. CDR3 nucleotide sequence: TGTGCCAGCAGTTTAGAACCCCGTGGGGCGCAGTATTTT. Translating gives CASSLEPRGAQYF. The rearrangement links TRBV27 to TRBJ2-3; no definite D call. V was shortened by 2 bases and J by 10 bases, with 13 bases between the two germline ends. Per germline, CDR1 MNHEY and CDR2 SMNVEV (reference sequence). This CDR3 has 13 residues.